The 17 T cell receptor delta chains below come from one sample, sequenced in a study of Vδ1+ human thymocytes. The template was reverse-transcribed extracted RNA. Multiplex PCR used pooled V-gene forward primers and a constant-region reverse primer to amplify CDR3s. TCRdb called clones from the multiplex PCR reads again using CATT. The data show roughly 25,000 delta-chain clones, 6.5% to 8% seen once. Antigens for these TCRs are unknown. Study outcomes and limitations: Thymic TRG and TRD repertoires appeared highly polyclonal, with Gaussian CDR3 length distributions.

The specimen was Vdelta1+ gamma-delta thymocytes from the thymus. As to subset: FACS-sorted CD3+ TCRalphabeta- TCRVdelta1+ TCRVdelta2- thymocytes. These receptors all stem from a girl under three years old who had congenital heart surgery.

This clone was seen more than once but under ten times. The J gene is TRDJ1, the V gene TRDV1; 7 bases line up with TRDD3. CDR1 and CDR2 (germline): TSWWSYY, QGS. Trimming took 2 bases from V and 5 from J; bases not matched to a gene: 20. This CDR3 comprises 19 residues. As DNA, the CDR3 is TGTGCTCTTGGGGAATTTCGGGCCCTGGGGGCCCCACGGAGGGATAAACTCATCTTT. This codes for CALGEFRALGAPRRDKLIF.

The J gene is TRDJ1, the V gene TRDV1; D gene unclear. This CDR3 has 12 residues. Looked up from germline, CDR1 is TSWWSYY and CDR2 is QGS. V was cut by 1 base and J by 7 bases, with 7 bases left in between. The CDR3 reads CALGEPRFKLIF. The CDR3 region has the DNA TGTGCTCTTGGGGAACCTCGTTTTAAACTCATCTTT.

This clone was seen more than once but under ten times. The V gene is TRDV1, the J gene TRDJ1; 13 bases map to TRDD3. Germline assignment: CDR1 TSWWSYY and CDR2 QGS. This CDR3 is built from 25 residues. V gave up 6 bases and J gave up 0 bases; unmatched junction bases: 31. The CDR3 sequence: CALGPPRQAFHWGIRKSAYTDKLIF. CDR3 sequence (DNA): TGTGCTCTTGGCCCACCCCGGCAGGCCTTCCACTGGGGGATACGCAAATCCGCCTACACCGATAAACTCATCTTT.

No V gene was called here, but the J gene is TRDJ1. The CDR3 has 16 amino acids. DNA of the CDR3: TGTGCTCTTGGGAACCCCCCCGGCCTTTCCACCGATAAACTCATCTTT. Translated, it gives CALGNPPGLSTDKLIF.

This clone was detected a few times. The chain employs TRDV1 and TRDJ1; 10 positions agree with TRDD3. The V gene's germline CDR1 is TSWWSYY and CDR2 QGS. The trim removed 0 bases at V and 0 bases at J, leaving 19 bases unmatched. The CDR3 has 22 residues. In nucleotides, the CDR3 is TGTGCTCTTGGGGAACTTTCCTCCTCCTGGGGGATATTCGGCCAGTACACCGATAAACTCATCTTT. Translating it yields CALGELSSSWGIFGQYTDKLIF.

This clone occurred a few times. The rearrangement links TRDV1 to TRDJ1; TRDD3 matches at 12 bases. Germline V lookup: CDR1 TSWWSYY, CDR2 QGS. Unmatched junction bases numbered 21, after V lost 4 bases and J lost 0 bases. The CDR3 extends over 22 amino acids. CDR3 DNA: TGTGCTCTTGGGGGCTTCCTTCGAACTGGGGGATACTTACCTTCGTACACCGATAAACTCATCTTT. It encodes CALGGFLRTGGYLPSYTDKLIF.

The chain joins TRDV1 to TRDJ1; TRDD3 matches 13 bases. The J segment lost 0 bases and the V segment lost 0 bases, leaving 31 bases of the junction unmatched. This CDR3 has 27 residues. CDR1 is TSWWSYY, CDR2 QGS, per germline. CDR3 residues: CALGELSISLPPRDWGIRGCYTDKLIF. CDR3 coding DNA: TGTGCTCTTGGGGAACTAAGTATCAGCCTTCCTCCACGGGACTGGGGGATACGGGGCTGTTACACCGATAAACTCATCTTT.

The chain carries TRDV1 and TRDJ1; the match to TRDD3 covers 9 bases. Germline V gene data show CDR1 as TSWWSYY and CDR2 as QGS. The J segment lost 0 bases and the V segment lost 1 base, leaving 18 bases of the junction unmatched. The CDR3 consists of 21 residues. The CDR3 sequence is CALGEPALGLGDDGYTDKLIF. The CDR3 DNA sequence: TGTGCTCTTGGGGAACCAGCCCTAGGGCTGGGGGATGATGGGTACACCGATAAACTCATCTTT.

The chain carries TRDV1 and TRDJ1, with 10 bases matching TRDD3. Germline CDR1 TSWWSYY, CDR2 QGS. The CDR3 is 20 amino acids. The V and J ends lost 2 bases and 3 bases, in that order; junction bases with no gene match: 18. The CDR3 loop reads CALGEKGDSYDWGMADKLIF. The CDR3 DNA reads TGTGCTCTTGGGGAAAAAGGAGATTCCTACGACTGGGGGATGGCCGATAAACTCATCTTT.

This clone has a handful of counts. V gene TRDV1 combines with J gene TRDJ1, with 7 bases matching TRDD3. The V and J ends lost 4 bases and 0 bases, in that order; junction bases with no gene match: 23. The CDR3 consists of 21 residues. CDR1 TSWWSYY and CDR2 QGS come from the germline V gene. The CDR3 DNA reads as TGTGCTCTTGGGGCCCCCCCATACCTCCTGTACTGGGGAGGCGACACCGATAAACTCATCTTT. Translating gives CALGAPPYLLYWGGDTDKLIF.

V is TRDV1 and J is TRDJ1; D is perhaps TRDD2 or TRDD3 (9 bases each). The CDR3 has 19 amino acids. CDR1 is TSWWSYY and CDR2 is QGS in the germline V gene. With 3 bases removed from V and 0 bases from J, the gap between germline ends came to 23 bases. The chain's CDR3 is CALGEAFLPSGGYTDKLIF. CDR3 nucleotide sequence: TGTGCTCTTGGGGAGGCCTTCCTACCATCTGGGGGATACACCGATAAACTCATCTTT.

This clone has a handful of counts. The J gene is TRDJ1, the V gene TRDV1; TRDD2 might be the D (6 bases). Germline lookup yields CDR1 TSWWSYY and CDR2 QGS. Trimming pared 0 bases from V and 7 bases from J, leaving 27 bases between. This CDR3 has 19 residues. The CDR3 DNA reads TGTGCTCTTGGGGAACTGGAGGCCTTCCAACGACCTAGGGGAGGTAAACTCATCTTT. It yields the protein CALGELEAFQRPRGGKLIF.

This clone was detected a few times. V and J are TRDV1 and TRDJ1; 7 bases match TRDD3. J was trimmed by 2 bases and V by 2 bases; bases with no gene match: 11. The CDR3 runs 17 residues. Germline V gene data show CDR1 as TSWWSYY and CDR2 as QGS. CDR3 nucleotides: TGTGCTCTTGGGGAATTTTGTCTGGGGGTTCTTACCGATAAACTCATCTTT. It specifies CALGEFCLGVLTDKLIF.

This chain uses TRDV1 with TRDJ1; unclear D gene. The CDR3 runs to 14 residues. V lost 8 bases and J lost 4, with 17 bases in between. The germline V gene encodes CDR1 TSWWSYY and CDR2 QGS. CDR3 protein: CALRRWLTLDKLIF. The CDR3 nucleotides read TGTGCTCTTCGACGTTGGCTAACACTCGATAAACTCATCTTT.

The chain joins TRDV1 to TRDJ1, with D perhaps TRDD3 (5 bases). The CDR3 contains 20 residues. CDR1 is TSWWSYY, CDR2 QGS, per germline. The ends were cut back, 2 bases at V and 0 bases at J, with 25 bases in the middle. The CDR3 sequence: CALGEGAEAHTRLYTDKLIF. As DNA, the CDR3 is TGTGCTCTTGGGGAAGGGGCCGAGGCTCATACGAGGCTGTACACCGATAAACTCATCTTT.

J is TRDJ1 and V is TRDV1; 11 nucleotides align to TRDD3. CDR1 and CDR2 from the germline V gene are TSWWSYY and QGS. The CDR3 covers 22 residues. With V trimmed by 3 bases and J by 0 bases, 21 bases remained unmatched. The CDR3 coding sequence is TGTGCTCTTGGGGAGGAGGGTCGGGTGGGGGATACGCGTGGGACCAACACCGATAAACTCATCTTT. Encoded protein: CALGEEGRVGDTRGTNTDKLIF.

The chain recombines TRDV1 with TRDJ1; weak D call: TRDD3 (6 bases). The CDR3 spans 17 residues. V lost 0 bases and J lost 5, with 19 bases in between. The germline V gene encodes CDR1 TSWWSYY and CDR2 QGS. In nucleotides, the CDR3 is TGTGCTCTTGGGGAACTCCTTTGGGGGTCTACCTATGATAAACTCATCTTT. Protein sequence: CALGELLWGSTYDKLIF.